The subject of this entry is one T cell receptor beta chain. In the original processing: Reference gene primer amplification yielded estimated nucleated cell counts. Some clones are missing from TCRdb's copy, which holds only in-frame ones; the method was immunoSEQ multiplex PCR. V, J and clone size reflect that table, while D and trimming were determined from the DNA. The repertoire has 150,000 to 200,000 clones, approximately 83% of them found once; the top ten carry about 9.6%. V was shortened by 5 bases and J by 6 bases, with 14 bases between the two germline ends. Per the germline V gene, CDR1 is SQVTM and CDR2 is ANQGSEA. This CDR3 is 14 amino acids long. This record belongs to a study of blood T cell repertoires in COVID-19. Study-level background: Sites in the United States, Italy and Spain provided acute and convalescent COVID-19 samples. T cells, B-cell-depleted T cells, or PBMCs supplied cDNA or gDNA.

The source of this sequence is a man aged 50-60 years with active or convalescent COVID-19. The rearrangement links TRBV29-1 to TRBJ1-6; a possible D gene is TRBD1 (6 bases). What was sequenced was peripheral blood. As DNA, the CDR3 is TGCAGCGTTCGGGGGGCTGATTTTAATTCACCCCTCCACTTT. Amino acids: CSVRGADFNSPLHF.